One and the same sample provided the 7 T cell receptor beta chains below, sequenced in a study of immune heterogeneity within non-small cell lung tumors. Bulk tumor genomic DNA, 600 ng per sample, was used as template. Primary tumors were biopsied several times each, far apart, intraoperatively. Patients underwent curative surgery for non-small cell lung cancer (untreated and newly diagnosed). It was a multiplex PCR that amplified TCR beta CDR3, with 32 V and 13 J primers. TCRdb used MiXCR to reprocess the multiplex PCR reads, holding one entry per CDR3 protein. This table has 21,000 or so distinct CDR3 sequences, about 30% appearing once. The sequenced material came from lung tumor tissue. The receptors were gathered from a man aged 40-50 years with non-small cell lung cancer.

Comment on this clonotype: With a much larger clone just one base away, this may be a read error. The CDR3 coding sequence is TGTGCCAGCAGTTACATTCCCCACGAGCAGTACTTC. The encoded protein is CASSYIPHEQYF. The chain uses TRBV6-2 or TRBV6-3 and TRBJ2-7; D remains ambiguous. V lost 2 bases, J lost 5 bases, and 7 bases lay in between. The CDR3 length is 12 residues. Germline V gene data show CDR1 as MNHEY and CDR2 as SVGEGT.

Concerning this clonotype: A read error is possible here, since a much larger clone lies one base away. This chain joins TRBV27 and TRBJ1-1; D ambiguous. CDR3 size: 17 residues. Germline V lookup: CDR1 MNHEY, CDR2 SMNVEV (reference sequence). V lost 3 bases, J lost 0 bases, and 17 bases lay in between. CDR3 sequence (DNA): TGTGCCAGCAGTTTTAAAGGAATGGCAGGCATGAACACTGAAGCTTTCTTT. Translating gives CASSFKGMAGMNTEAFF.

With regard to this clonotype: A much more abundant neighbour one base away suggests this may be a read error. The J gene is TRBJ2-7, the V gene TRBV5-1; possibly TRBD2 for D (5 bases). V was shortened by 1 base and J by 5 bases, with 13 bases between the two germline ends. The germline gives CDR1 SGHRS, CDR2 YFSETQ. The CDR3 length is 14 residues. CDR3 sequence: CASSLLAGPNEQYF. As DNA, the CDR3 is TGCGCCAGCAGCTTGTTGGCGGGCCCCAACGAGCAGTACTTC.

This sequence joins TRBV11-2 and TRBJ2-5; D not certain. Germline values: CDR1 SGHAT, CDR2 FQNNGV. The CDR3 length is 13 residues. V was pared by 5 bases and J by 3 bases, with 10 bases between. The CDR3 loop is CASSPHVEETQYF. The CDR3, as DNA: TGTGCCAGCAGCCCACATGTCGAAGAGACCCAGTACTTC.

This clonotype was seen repeatedly, ten times or more. V and J are TRBV5-1 and TRBJ2-7; TRBD1 or TRBD2 may be the D gene (5 bases each). The germline V gene has CDR1 SGHRS and CDR2 YFSETQ. The CDR3 runs 13 residues. V was pared by 0 bases and J by 4 bases, with 8 bases between. CDR3 sequence (DNA): TGCGCCAGCAGCTTGGGGGACCGATACGAGCAGTACTTC. The encoded protein is CASSLGDRYEQYF.

The chain carries TRBV6-2 or TRBV6-3 and TRBJ1-5, with D possibly TRBD1 on 6 matching bases. Between the trimmed V and J ends, which lost 6 bases and 1 base, there was a span of 16 bases. The CDR3 covers 16 residues. Per germline, CDR1 MNHEY and CDR2 SVGEGT. CDR3 in amino acids: CASSHRGGESNQPQHF. Written as DNA, the CDR3 is TGTGCCAGCAGCCACCGGGGGGGCGAGAGCAATCAGCCCCAGCATTTT.

This clonotype has just one count. This may come from a read error, since a much larger clone is one base off. The J gene is TRBJ2-7, the V gene TRBV19, with D perhaps given as TRBD1 or TRBD2 (6 bases each). CDR3 length: 15 amino acids. The germline CDR1 and CDR2 sequences are LNHDA and SQIVND (reference sequence). With 5 bases removed from V and 3 bases from J, the gap between germline ends came to 17 bases. As DNA, the CDR3 is TGTGCCAGTAGTTTTGGGGGGCTCCCTCTCTACGAGCAGTACTTC. As protein: CASSFGGLPLYEQYF.